The source of this T cell receptor beta chain is a study of shared clonotypes between healthy human individuals. Notes on this clone: Its antigen is not known.

Points from the study as a whole: The genetic and exposure-history diversity represented was limited by few donors.

The germline V gene has CDR1 MNHEY and CDR2 SVGAGI. The CDR3 sequence is 14 residues long. V dropped 6 bases and J dropped 9 bases, with 18 bases sitting between them. Only in-frame clones appear in the TCRdb table, and some are missing; sequencing was by immunoSEQ multiplex PCR. The table shows about 1.5 million clones, with roughly 96% occurring only once. The source is a man aged 25 to 40 in good health. J is TRBJ2-1 and V is TRBV6-5, with D perhaps TRBD1 (6 bases). The sample was naive CD4+ T cells sorted from blood. Subset reported: CD45RA+ positively selected. The CDR3 here is CASRPMTGSAEQFF. The CDR3 DNA is TGTGCCAGCAGACCTATGACAGGTTCGGCTGAGCAGTTCTTC.